The 27 T cell receptor beta chains reported below all come from one sample, sequenced in a study of blood T cell repertoires in COVID-19. Sequenced by immunoSEQ multiplex PCR; TCRdb stores in-frame clones only, minus some. This table has around 200,000 clones, around nine tenths appearing once. Material for sequencing was PBMCs or T cells enriched from blood (not recorded which). Receptor source: a woman aged 25 to 45 who had been exposed to COVID-19.

The chain couples TRBV5-1 to TRBJ1-2; D perhaps matches TRBD1 (5 bases). This CDR3 has 13 residues. V lost 4 bases and J 3 bases, leaving 10 bases between the germline ends. Germline V gene sequence: CDR1 SGHRS, CDR2 YFSETQ. CDR3 DNA sequence: TGCGCCAGCAGCGGACAAGAGGACTATGGCTACACCTTC. It translates to CASSGQEDYGYTF.

The chain joins TRBV18 to TRBJ2-1, with D possibly being TRBD1 (6 bases). This CDR3 contains 15 residues. Germline lookup yields CDR1 KGHSH and CDR2 LQKENI. Trimming shortened V by 1 base and J by 2 bases, and 9 bases separated the two germline ends. DNA for the CDR3: TGTGCCAGCTCACCACTGGGGACAACCTACAATGAGCAGTTCTTC. It yields the protein CASSPLGTTYNEQFF.

The chain uses TRBV27 and TRBJ1-1; TRBD1 agrees at 7 bases. The CDR3 is 15 amino acids. Germline loops: CDR1 MNHEY, CDR2 SMNVEV (reference sequence). The junction had 10 bases not matched to a gene; V was cut back by 6 bases and J by 3 bases. The chain's CDR3 is CASSSNRGKDTEAFF. CDR3 nucleotides: TGTGCCAGCAGCTCGAACAGGGGTAAAGACACTGAAGCTTTCTTT.

The chain is built from TRBV18 and TRBJ1-4; a possible D gene is TRBD1 (5 bases). Germline lookup yields CDR1 KGHSH and CDR2 LQKENI. This CDR3 is 14 amino acids long. Trimming took off 3 bases at V and 0 bases at J, with 5 bases between the two ends. The CDR3 nucleotides read TGTGCCAGCTCACCGACAGCAACTAATGAAAAACTGTTTTTT. Its translation: CASSPTATNEKLFF.

The gene calls are TRBV30 and TRBJ2-2; D is ambiguous. The CDR3 loop spans 12 amino acids. The germline V gene has CDR1 GTSNPN and CDR2 SVGIG (reference sequence). V lost 5 bases to trimming and J lost 5 bases, with 9 bases between them. Written as DNA, the CDR3 is TGTGCCTGGCTCGGTCGGACCGGGGAGCTGTTTTTT. The encoded protein is CAWLGRTGELFF.

V and J are TRBV30 and TRBJ1-6; TRBD1 matches at 10 bases. The CDR3 is 17 amino acids. The V gene's germline CDR1 is GTSNPN and CDR2 SVGIG (reference sequence). V shed 0 bases and J 8 bases; nucleotides not matched to a gene: 10. CDR3 in amino acids: CAWSVEGLTGGDSPLHF. CDR3 DNA sequence: TGTGCCTGGAGTGTAGAAGGCCTGACAGGGGGCGATTCACCCCTCCACTTT.

V usage is TRBV19 and J usage is TRBJ1-4, with D possibly TRBD1 on 5 matching bases. CDR3 length: 14 residues. Germline V gives CDR1 LNHDA, CDR2 SQIVND (reference sequence). Trimming cost V 6 bases and J 0 bases, with 8 bases left between them. The CDR3 region has the DNA TGTGCCAGTAGCGACAGAGCAACTAATGAAAAACTGTTTTTT. Protein sequence: CASSDRATNEKLFF.

This chain links TRBV6-5 with TRBJ2-1; the match to TRBD2 covers 11 bases. J was trimmed by 2 bases and V by 7 bases; bases with no gene match: 4. The CDR3 is 15 residues long. The V gene's germline CDR1 is MNHEY and CDR2 SVGAGI. DNA for the CDR3: TGTGCCAGCACCCATAGCGGGGGGGCCTACAATGAGCAGTTCTTC. This sequence encodes CASTHSGGAYNEQFF.

The CDR3 here is CASSLSPTIVGQGAYEQYF. The CDR3 DNA follows: TGTGCCAGCAGCTTAAGCCCAACGATAGTGGGACAGGGGGCCTACGAGCAGTACTTC. The chain is built from TRBV7-9 and TRBJ2-7; 11 nucleotides line up with TRBD1. This CDR3 is built from 19 residues. V shed 2 bases, J shed 2 bases, and the junction held 14 bases outside the gene matches. CDR1 SEHNR and CDR2 FQNEAQ come from the germline V gene (reference sequence).

The chain combines TRBV3-1 (or the pseudogene TRBV3-2) with TRBJ2-3; TRBD2 aligns across 10 bases. V gave up 6 bases and J gave up 2 bases; unmatched junction bases: 8. The CDR3 is 16 residues long. Germline V CDR1 and CDR2: LGHDT, YNNKEL (reference sequence). The CDR3 DNA follows: TGTGCCAGCAGTCCAATAGCGGGGGGCTACACAGATACGCAGTATTTT. This gives the protein CASSPIAGGYTDTQYF.

This rearrangement joins TRBV24-1 to TRBJ2-1; 11 nucleotides align to TRBD2. V shed 4 bases, J shed 4 bases, and the junction held 5 bases outside the gene matches. The CDR3 totals 16 residues. Germline loops: CDR1 KGHDR, CDR2 SFDVKD. The CDR3 protein is CATSDASGGTYNEQFF. In DNA form, the CDR3 reads TGTGCCACCAGTGACGCTAGCGGGGGGACATACAATGAGCAGTTCTTC.

The V call is TRBV2, the J call TRBJ1-1; tentative D call: TRBD1 (6 bases). The V end was cut by 4 bases, the J end by 1 base, with 10 bases between. Per the germline V gene, CDR1 is SNHLY and CDR2 is FYNNEI. The CDR3 sequence is 14 residues long. CDR3 coding DNA: TGTGCCAGCAGTGGGGTACAGGGGAACACTGAAGCTTTCTTT. Translated, it gives CASSGVQGNTEAFF.

V is TRBV5-6 and J is TRBJ2-7, with TRBD2 as a possible D gene (5 bases). The CDR3 covers 15 residues. Trimming took 0 bases from V and 0 from J, leaving 10 bases between them. The germline gives CDR1 SGHDT, CDR2 YYEEEE. In DNA form, the CDR3 reads TGTGCCAGCAGCTTGGAAGCGGACTTCTCCTACGAGCAGTACTTC. Protein product: CASSLEADFSYEQYF. The full variable domain, its missing parts supplied by reference TRBV5-6 and TRBJ2-7, is DAGVTQSPTHLIKTRGQQVTLRCSPKSGHDTVSWYQQALGQGPQFIFQYYEEEERQRGNFPDRFSGHQFPNYSSELNVNALLLGDSALYLCASSLEADFSYEQYFGPGTRLTVT.

The V gene is TRBV19, the J gene TRBJ1-4; tentative D call: TRBD1 (5 bases). CDR1 and CDR2 from the germline V gene are LNHDA and SQIVND (reference sequence). The CDR3 consists of 15 residues. Trimming took 3 bases from V and 5 from J, leaving 13 bases between them. CDR3 sequence reads: CASSIVGQGNEKLFF. DNA of the CDR3: TGTGCCAGTAGTATCGTCGGACAAGGGAATGAAAAACTGTTTTTT.

The CDR3 reads CASQLRDRAVEQYF. The CDR3 DNA is TGTGCCTCTCAATTGCGGGACAGGGCGGTCGAGCAGTACTTC. This rearrangement joins TRBV5-8 to TRBJ2-7; 9 nucleotides match TRBD1. The CDR3 runs 14 residues. The germline gives CDR1 SGHTS, CDR2 YDEGEE. J gave up 6 bases and V 10 bases, and 14 bases lay outside the gene matches.

As DNA, the CDR3 is TGCGCCAGCAGCTCGGACAGGGGGCACACCGGGGAGCTGTTTTTT. This gives the protein CASSSDRGHTGELFF. This chain connects TRBV10-2 to TRBJ2-2, with 11 bases aligning to TRBD1. V trimming: 6 bases; J trimming: 3 bases; junction bases outside the gene matches: 3. From germline, CDR1 is WSHSY and CDR2 SAAADI. The CDR3 runs 15 residues.

V is TRBV7-9 and J is TRBJ2-7; the match to TRBD1 covers 10 bases. The CDR3 contains 15 residues. Germline V lookup: CDR1 SEHNR, CDR2 FQNEAQ (reference sequence). V lost 5 bases and J lost 0; bases outside the gene matches: 4. Here the CDR3 DNA reads TGTGCCAGCAGCAAGACAGGGGGCCACTCCTACGAGCAGTACTTC. Protein sequence: CASSKTGGHSYEQYF.

There are a few counts of this clone. The CDR3 DNA reads as TGTGCCATCAGTGAGTCGGGGAAGGGAGTGGGCTACACCTTC. It yields the protein CAISESGKGVGYTF. V and J are TRBV10-3 and TRBJ1-2, with D hard to call. The CDR3 is 14 residues long. The germline V gene encodes CDR1 ENHRY and CDR2 SYGVKD. The V and J ends lost 0 bases and 8 bases respectively, with 13 bases between them.

This rearrangement joins TRBV2 to TRBJ1-6; TRBD1 agrees at 7 bases. V lost 5 bases, J lost 8 bases, and 12 bases stayed unmatched. Per germline, CDR1 SNHLY and CDR2 FYNNEI. This CDR3 has 16 amino acids. CDR3 bases: TGTGCCAGCAGTCTAAAACACGGGACAGCCTATTCACCCCTCCACTTT. Encoded protein: CASSLKHGTAYSPLHF.

The V gene is TRBV7-9, the J gene TRBJ1-3; 12 bases are shared with TRBD1. CDR1 and CDR2 (germline): SEHNR, FQNEAQ (reference sequence). The CDR3 spans 16 residues. After removal of 5 bases from V and 4 bases from J, the junction contained 6 bases not matched to a gene. The DNA for the CDR3 is TGTGCCAGCAGCCCCCCGGGACAGGGGGCCGGAAACACCATATATTTT. Translation gives CASSPPGQGAGNTIYF.

The rearrangement uses TRBV19 and TRBJ2-1; D unclear. The V gene lost 6 bases and the J gene lost 1 base, with 22 bases spanning the gap. Germline V gives CDR1 LNHDA, CDR2 SQIVND (reference sequence). The CDR3 has 18 residues. The CDR3 nucleotides read TGTGCCAGTAGCAGATCCTCCCCACATAGCAAGTCCTACAATGAGCAGTTCTTC. This sequence encodes CASSRSSPHSKSYNEQFF.

This clone was observed once. This chain uses TRBV14 with TRBJ2-7; no reliable D call. The CDR3 is 11 residues long. Trimming removed 1 base from V and 7 bases from J, with 5 bases in between. Germline V gene sequence: CDR1 SGHDN, CDR2 FVKESK. The CDR3 sequence: CASSQAREQYF. The CDR3 bases are TGTGCCAGCAGCCAAGCCAGGGAGCAGTACTTC.

The chain couples TRBV27 to TRBJ1-2, with unresolved D. Germline CDR1 reads MNHEY; CDR2 reads SMNVEV (reference sequence). V was shortened by 6 bases and J by 4 bases, with 12 bases between the two germline ends. This CDR3 has 13 amino acids. Here the CDR3 reads CASRPIGGYGYTF. The DNA of the CDR3 is TGTGCCAGCAGACCCATAGGAGGCTATGGCTACACCTTC.

The rearrangement joins TRBV19 to TRBJ1-4; TRBD1 might be the D (6 bases). Germline CDR1 reads LNHDA; CDR2 reads SQIVND (reference sequence). This CDR3 spans 13 amino acids. V was shortened by 5 bases and J by 6 bases, with 10 bases between the two germline ends. The CDR3 sequence: CASSPNRDEKLFF. CDR3 nucleotides: TGTGCCAGTAGTCCGAACAGGGATGAAAAACTGTTTTTT.

The V call is TRBV2, the J call TRBJ2-1; TRBD2 might be the D (6 bases). V lost 7 bases and J lost 12, with 19 bases in between. CDR1 is SNHLY, CDR2 FYNNEI, per germline. This CDR3 region has 13 residues. CDR3 in DNA: TGTGCCAGCACGGACCCCGGGAGACGATGGCAGTTCTTC. Amino acids: CASTDPGRRWQFF.

This sequence joins TRBV21-1 and TRBJ2-7; TRBD2 is the table's D call, not checked against the DNA. TRBV21-1 is labeled a pseudogene. The length of the CDR3 is 15 residues. The CDR3 DNA is TGTGCCAGCACGAATTCCGGGACTCCTCGGTACGAGCAGTACTTC. This translates into CASTNSGTPRYEQYF.

The chain carries TRBV4-1 and TRBJ1-2; D is possibly TRBD1 (5 bases). V was cut by 1 base and J by 0 bases, with 12 bases left in between. Germline CDR1 and CDR2: MGHRA and YSYEKL. This CDR3 is built from 16 residues. The CDR3 sequence is CASSQGPGVANYGYTF. The DNA for the CDR3 is TGCGCCAGCAGCCAAGGTCCGGGGGTTGCTAACTATGGCTACACCTTC.